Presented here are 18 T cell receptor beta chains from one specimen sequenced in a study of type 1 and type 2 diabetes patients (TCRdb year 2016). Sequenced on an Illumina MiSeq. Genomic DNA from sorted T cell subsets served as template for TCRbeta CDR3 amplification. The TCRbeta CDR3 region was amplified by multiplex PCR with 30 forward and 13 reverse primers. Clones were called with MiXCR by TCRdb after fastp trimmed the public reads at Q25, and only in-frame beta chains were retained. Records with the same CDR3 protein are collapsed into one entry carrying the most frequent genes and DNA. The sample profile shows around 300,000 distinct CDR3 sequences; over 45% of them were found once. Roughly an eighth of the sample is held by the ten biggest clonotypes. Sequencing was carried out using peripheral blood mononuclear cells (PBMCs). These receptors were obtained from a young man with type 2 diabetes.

The CDR3 DNA sequence: TGTGCCAGCCAGCACGGACAGGGGCCCCCCTCGGAGTTCTTC. Its protein is CASQHGQGPPSEFF. V and J are TRBV25-1 and TRBJ2-1, with 9 bases lining up with TRBD1. Trimming cost V 8 bases and J 14 bases; bases outside gene matches: 16. This CDR3 comprises 14 residues. Per the germline V gene, CDR1 is MGHDK and CDR2 is SYGVNS.

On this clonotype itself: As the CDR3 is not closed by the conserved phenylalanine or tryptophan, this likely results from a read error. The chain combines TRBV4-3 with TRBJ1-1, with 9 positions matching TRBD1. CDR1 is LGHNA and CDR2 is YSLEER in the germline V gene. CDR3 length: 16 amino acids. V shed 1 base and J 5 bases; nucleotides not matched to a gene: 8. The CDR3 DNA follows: TGCGCCAGCAGCCAAGCTAGGGACAGGGAGGGGACTGAAGCTTTCTCT. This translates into CASSQARDREGTEAFS.

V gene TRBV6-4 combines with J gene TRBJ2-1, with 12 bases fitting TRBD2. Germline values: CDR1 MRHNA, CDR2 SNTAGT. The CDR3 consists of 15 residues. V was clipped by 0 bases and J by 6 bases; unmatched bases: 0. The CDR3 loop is CASSDSTSGSNEQFF. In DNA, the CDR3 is TGTGCCAGCAGTGACTCGACTAGCGGGAGCAATGAGCAGTTCTTC.

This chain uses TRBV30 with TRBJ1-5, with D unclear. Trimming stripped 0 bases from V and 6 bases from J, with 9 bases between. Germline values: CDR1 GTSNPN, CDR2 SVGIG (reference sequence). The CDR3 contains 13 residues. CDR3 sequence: CAWSVSPSQPQHF. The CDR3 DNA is TGTGCCTGGAGTGTAAGCCCTAGTCAGCCCCAGCATTTT.

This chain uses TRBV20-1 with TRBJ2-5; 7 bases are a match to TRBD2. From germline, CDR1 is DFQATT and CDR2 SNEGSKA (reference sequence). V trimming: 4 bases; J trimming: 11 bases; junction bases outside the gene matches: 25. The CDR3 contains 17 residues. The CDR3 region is CSATSTRWGGRYNEQYF. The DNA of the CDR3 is TGCAGTGCTACCTCGACTCGATGGGGGGGACGGTACAATGAGCAGTACTTC.

The CDR3 reads CSAVVGVNQPQHF. CDR3 in DNA: TGCAGTGCCGTTGTAGGGGTCAATCAGCCCCAGCATTTT. The chain has TRBV20-1 and TRBJ1-5; possibly TRBD1 for D (5 bases). Germline CDR1 reads DFQATT; CDR2 reads SNEGSKA (reference sequence). The V end was cut by 6 bases, the J end by 3 bases, with 12 bases between. The CDR3 covers 13 residues.

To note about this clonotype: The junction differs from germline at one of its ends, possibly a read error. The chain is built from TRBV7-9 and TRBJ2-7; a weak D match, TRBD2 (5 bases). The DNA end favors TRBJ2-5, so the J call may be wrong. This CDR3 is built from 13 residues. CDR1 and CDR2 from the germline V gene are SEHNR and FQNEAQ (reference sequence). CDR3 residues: CAISGRSEETQYF. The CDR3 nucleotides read TGTGCCATCAGCGGCAGGAGCGAAGAGACCCAGTACTTC.

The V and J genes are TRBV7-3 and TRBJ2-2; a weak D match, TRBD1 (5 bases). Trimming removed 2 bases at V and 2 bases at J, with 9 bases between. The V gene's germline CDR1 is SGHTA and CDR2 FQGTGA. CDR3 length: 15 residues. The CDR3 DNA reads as TGTGCCAGCAGCTTATCAAGGACAAACACCGGGGAGCTGTTTTTT. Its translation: CASSLSRTNTGELFF.

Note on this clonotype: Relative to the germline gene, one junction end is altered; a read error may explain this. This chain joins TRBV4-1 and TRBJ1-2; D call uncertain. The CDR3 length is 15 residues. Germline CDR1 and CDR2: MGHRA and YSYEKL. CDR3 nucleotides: TGCGCCAGCAGCCAAGATGGAGGAGCTAACTATGGCTTCACCTTC. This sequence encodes CASSQDGGANYGFTF.

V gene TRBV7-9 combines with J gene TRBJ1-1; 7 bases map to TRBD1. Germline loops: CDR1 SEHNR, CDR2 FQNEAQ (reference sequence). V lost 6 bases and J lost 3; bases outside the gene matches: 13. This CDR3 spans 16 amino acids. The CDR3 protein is CASRVTGAAGDTEAFF. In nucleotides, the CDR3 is TGTGCCAGCAGGGTTACAGGGGCGGCGGGGGACACTGAAGCTTTCTTT. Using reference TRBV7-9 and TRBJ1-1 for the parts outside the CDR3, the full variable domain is DTGVSQNPRHKITKRGQNVTFRCDPISEHNRLYWYRQTLGQGPEFLTYFQNEAQLEKSRLLSDRFSAERPKGSFSTLEIQRTEQGDSAMYLCASRVTGAAGDTEAFFGQGTRLTVV.

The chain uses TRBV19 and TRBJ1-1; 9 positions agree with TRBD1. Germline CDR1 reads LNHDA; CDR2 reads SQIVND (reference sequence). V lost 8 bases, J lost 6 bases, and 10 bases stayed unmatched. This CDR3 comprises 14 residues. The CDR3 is CASAWGQGRAEAFF. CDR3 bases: TGTGCCAGTGCATGGGGACAGGGAAGAGCTGAAGCTTTCTTT.

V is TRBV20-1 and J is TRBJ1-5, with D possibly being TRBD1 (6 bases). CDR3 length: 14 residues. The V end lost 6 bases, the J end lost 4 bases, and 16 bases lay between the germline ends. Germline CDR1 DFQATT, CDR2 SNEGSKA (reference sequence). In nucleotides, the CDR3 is TGCAGTGCCACGGGGGGCGTCGTAAATCAGCCCCAGCATTTT. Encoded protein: CSATGGVVNQPQHF.

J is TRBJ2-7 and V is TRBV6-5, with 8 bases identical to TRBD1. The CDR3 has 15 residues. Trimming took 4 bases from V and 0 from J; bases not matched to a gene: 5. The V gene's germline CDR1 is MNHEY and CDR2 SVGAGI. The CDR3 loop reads CASSSGTGISYEQYF. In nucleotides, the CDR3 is TGTGCCAGCAGTTCTGGGACAGGCATCTCCTACGAGCAGTACTTC.

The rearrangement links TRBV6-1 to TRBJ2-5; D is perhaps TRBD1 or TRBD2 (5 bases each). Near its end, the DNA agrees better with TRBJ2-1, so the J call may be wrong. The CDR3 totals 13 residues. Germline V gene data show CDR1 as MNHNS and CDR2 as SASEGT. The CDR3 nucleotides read TGTGCCAGCGCCGGGACCCGACGAAGTGAGCAGTTCTTC. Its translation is CASAGTRRSEQFF.

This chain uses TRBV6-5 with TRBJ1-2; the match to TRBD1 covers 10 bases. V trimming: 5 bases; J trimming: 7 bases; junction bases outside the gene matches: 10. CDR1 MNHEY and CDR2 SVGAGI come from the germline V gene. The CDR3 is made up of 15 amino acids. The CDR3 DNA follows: TGTGCCAGCAGTCACCAGGGACAGGGGTCGGGTGGCTACACCTTC. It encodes CASSHQGQGSGGYTF.

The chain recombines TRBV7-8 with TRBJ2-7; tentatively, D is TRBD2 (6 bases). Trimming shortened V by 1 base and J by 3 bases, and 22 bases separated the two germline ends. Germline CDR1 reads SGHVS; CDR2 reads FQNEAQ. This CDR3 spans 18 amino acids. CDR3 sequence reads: CASSLEGGWGKGLYEQYF. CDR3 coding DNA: TGTGCCAGCAGCTTAGAGGGAGGTTGGGGGAAGGGGCTCTACGAGCAGTACTTC. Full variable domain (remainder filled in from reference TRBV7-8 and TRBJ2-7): GAGVSQSPRYKVAKRGQDVALRCDPISGHVSLFWYQQALGQGPEFLTYFQNEAQLDKSGLPSDRFFAERPEGSVSTLKIQRTQQEDSAVYLCASSLEGGWGKGLYEQYFGPGTRLTVT.

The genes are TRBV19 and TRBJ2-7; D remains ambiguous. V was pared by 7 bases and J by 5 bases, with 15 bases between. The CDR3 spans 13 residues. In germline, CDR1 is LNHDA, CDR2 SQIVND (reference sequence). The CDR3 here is CASNLSEVDEQYF. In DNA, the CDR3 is TGTGCCAGTAATCTCTCTGAAGTCGACGAGCAGTACTTC.

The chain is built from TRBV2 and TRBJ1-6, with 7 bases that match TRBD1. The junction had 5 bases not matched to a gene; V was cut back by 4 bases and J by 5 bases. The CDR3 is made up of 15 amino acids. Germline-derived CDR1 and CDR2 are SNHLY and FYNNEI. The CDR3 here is CASSAFGTDNSPLHF. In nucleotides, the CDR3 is TGTGCCAGCAGTGCATTCGGGACAGATAATTCACCCCTCCACTTT.